This TCR beta chain was retrieved from a study of T and B cells in COVID-19 patients. Study as a whole: Blood was sampled from COVID-19 patients who were either actively infected or recovered. General study points: Of 2,000 to 2,500 TCR clusters found only in the recovered cohort, a few dozen had low generation probability.

Germline V gene lookup returns CDR1 MNHEY and CDR2 SVGAGI. The CDR3 runs to 15 residues. Trimming stripped 0 bases from V and 7 bases from J, with 15 bases between. From blood, roughly 240-550 ng of genomic DNA served as TRB template. TRB rearrangements were amplified by multiplex PCR with BIOMED2 TRB-A/B primers. TCRdb used MiXCR to reprocess the multiplex PCR reads, holding one entry per CDR3 protein. This table has fewer than 5,500 distinct CDR3 sequences, 28% appearing once. This clonotype was seen more than once but under ten times. Antigen specificity is unknown. The sample taken for sequencing was blood. The sequence was collected from a human donor with active COVID-19. The chain is built from TRBV6-5 and TRBJ1-1; D may be TRBD1 (6 bases). The CDR3: CASSYSTGSRSEAFF. The CDR3 DNA reads TGTGCCAGCAGTTACTCCACAGGGAGTCGGAGTGAAGCTTTCTTT.